A selection of T cell receptor beta chains follows, all from one sample in a study of human T cells and chemical hapten exposure. TCRdb called the RACE reads again in MiXCR, with one record for every CDR3 protein. The sample carries some 180,000 distinct CDR3 sequences, around 22% recorded once. The sample here was whole blood, taken in connection with sensitization to the hapten diphenylcyclopropenone (DPC). The receptors originated from a woman between 50 and 59 years old with alopecia areata. Some clones in this sample may be carry-over from other donors' samples. CDR3s include the opening cysteine and the closing phenylalanine or tryptophan. The order of the fields is D gene, V gene, clone size, J gene, CDR3 DNA, CDR3 protein. D genes are given only for firm matches. The listing skips clone size in some rows; elsewhere it reads once, few, many or a size class.

d_call: TRBD2; v_call: TRBV5-1; clone_size: NA; j_call: TRBJ2-7; cdr3_nt: TGCGCCAGCAGCTTGACGGGGGGAACCCACGAGCAGTACTTC; cdr3_aa: CASSLTGGTHEQYF
d_call: TRBD2; v_call: TRBV9; clone_size: NA; j_call: TRBJ2-4; cdr3_nt: TGTGCCAGCAGCGTAGCGGGAGGGCCGGAAAACATTCAGTACTTC; cdr3_aa: CASSVAGGPENIQYF
d_call: NA; v_call: TRBV7-9; clone_size: NA; j_call: TRBJ2-6; cdr3_nt: TGTGCCAGCAGCTCAAAGTCTGGGGCCAACGTCCTGACTTTC; cdr3_aa: CASSSKSGANVLTF
d_call: NA; v_call: TRBV5-1; clone_size: NA; j_call: TRBJ2-7; cdr3_nt: TGCGCCAGCAGTCCAACAGGGTACTACGAGCAGTACTTC; cdr3_aa: CASSPTGYYEQYF
d_call: TRBD2; v_call: TRBV15; clone_size: once; j_call: TRBJ2-7; cdr3_nt: TGTGCCACCAGCAGGCCTAGCGGGGCCTACGAGCAGTACTTC; cdr3_aa: CATSRPSGAYEQYF
d_call: NA; v_call: TRBV6-2/TRBV6-3; clone_size: NA; j_call: TRBJ1-3; cdr3_nt: TGTGCCAGCAGCTCCGGACAAGACACCATATATTTT; cdr3_aa: CASSSGQDTIYF
d_call: TRBD2; v_call: TRBV12-3/TRBV12-4; clone_size: few; j_call: TRBJ2-1; cdr3_nt: TGTGCCAGCAGTCCGACTAGCGGGAGTTATCGTGAGCAGTTCTTC; cdr3_aa: CASSPTSGSYREQFF
d_call: NA; v_call: TRBV20-1; clone_size: NA; j_call: TRBJ2-7; cdr3_nt: TGCAGTGCACGCAACCCCCGGGACACAGGATACGAGCAGTACTTC; cdr3_aa: CSARNPRDTGYEQYF
d_call: NA; v_call: TRBV10-3; clone_size: NA; j_call: TRBJ1-5; cdr3_nt: TGTGCCATCAGTGAAGAGGCGCTTAGCAATCAGCCCCAGCATTTT; cdr3_aa: CAISEEALSNQPQHF
d_call: NA; v_call: TRBV27; clone_size: NA; j_call: TRBJ2-1; cdr3_nt: TGTGCCAGTAGTCTCCGGGACATATACAATGAGCAGTTCTTC; cdr3_aa: CASSLRDIYNEQFF
d_call: TRBD2; v_call: TRBV3-1; clone_size: NA; j_call: TRBJ2-2; cdr3_nt: TGTGCCAGCAGGCGAGCGGGAGACACCGGGGAGCTGTTTTTT; cdr3_aa: CASRRAGDTGELFF
d_call: TRBD2; v_call: TRBV12-3/TRBV12-4; clone_size: once; j_call: TRBJ2-1; cdr3_nt: TGTGCCAGCAGTTTGGCGGGAGGGGAGACTCGGAGTGAGCAGTTCTTC; cdr3_aa: CASSLAGGETRSEQFF
d_call: NA; v_call: TRBV5-1; clone_size: NA; j_call: TRBJ2-2; cdr3_nt: TGCGCCAGCAGCTTGACAAGGATAAACACCGGGGAGCTGTTTTTT; cdr3_aa: CASSLTRINTGELFF
d_call: NA; v_call: TRBV11-2; clone_size: NA; j_call: TRBJ2-7; cdr3_nt: TGTGCCAGCAGGGACCTGGACAGCTCCTACGAGCAGTACTTC; cdr3_aa: CASRDLDSSYEQYF
d_call: NA; v_call: TRBV15; clone_size: few; j_call: TRBJ1-5; cdr3_nt: TGTGCCACCAGCAGACCTAATCAGCCCCAGCATTTT; cdr3_aa: CATSRPNQPQHF
d_call: NA; v_call: TRBV7-2; clone_size: NA; j_call: TRBJ2-7; cdr3_nt: TGTGCCAGCAGCTTAGCCTCGACGCAGGGACACGAGCAGTACTTC; cdr3_aa: CASSLASTQGHEQYF
d_call: TRBD1; v_call: TRBV10-2; clone_size: NA; j_call: TRBJ2-1; cdr3_nt: TGCGCCAGCAAGGGGACAGGGGTCTATGAGCAGTTCTTC; cdr3_aa: CASKGTGVYEQFF
d_call: TRBD2; v_call: TRBV7-2; clone_size: NA; j_call: TRBJ2-3; cdr3_nt: TGTGCCAGTACTAGCGGGAGGGCCCAGAATACGCAGTATTTT; cdr3_aa: CASTSGRAQNTQYF
d_call: NA; v_call: TRBV10-2; clone_size: few; j_call: TRBJ1-1; cdr3_nt: TGCGCCAGCAGACTCAGGAGAGACACTGAAGCTTTCTTT; cdr3_aa: CASRLRRDTEAFF
d_call: TRBD2; v_call: TRBV20-1; clone_size: few; j_call: TRBJ2-7; cdr3_nt: TGCAGTGCACGGACTAGCGGGAGGGCCTGGTCGTTCTACGAGCAGTACTTC; cdr3_aa: CSARTSGRAWSFYEQYF
d_call: TRBD2; v_call: TRBV20-1; clone_size: few; j_call: TRBJ2-1; cdr3_nt: TGCAGTGCTAGACCCCGACTAGCGGGGAACAACAATGAGCAGTTCTTC; cdr3_aa: CSARPRLAGNNNEQFF
d_call: NA; v_call: TRBV20-1; clone_size: NA; j_call: TRBJ1-2; cdr3_nt: TGCAGTGCTAGAGTTTTCAGGGTGTCCTATGGCTACACCTTC; cdr3_aa: CSARVFRVSYGYTF
d_call: TRBD1; v_call: TRBV5-1; clone_size: NA; j_call: TRBJ2-1; cdr3_nt: TGCGCCAGCAGCCTCGACAGGGTTGGTGAGCAGTTCTTC; cdr3_aa: CASSLDRVGEQFF
d_call: NA; v_call: TRBV29-1; clone_size: few; j_call: TRBJ2-3; cdr3_nt: TGCAGCGTTGACCGGGTGGGTGCAGATACGCAGTATTTT; cdr3_aa: CSVDRVGADTQYF
d_call: TRBD1; v_call: TRBV20-1; clone_size: few; j_call: TRBJ1-1; cdr3_nt: TGCAGTGCTAGGAGGACAGGGGCGAACACTGAAGCTTTCTTT; cdr3_aa: CSARRTGANTEAFF
d_call: TRBD1; v_call: TRBV7-9; clone_size: few; j_call: TRBJ1-2; cdr3_nt: TGTGCCAGCAGCTACCGGGACAGCGATGGCTACACCTTC; cdr3_aa: CASSYRDSDGYTF
d_call: NA; v_call: TRBV18; clone_size: NA; j_call: TRBJ2-7; cdr3_nt: TGTGCCAGCTCACGGGCGACGGACACCTACGAGCAGTACTTC; cdr3_aa: CASSRATDTYEQYF